The clone carrying this T cell receptor (beta chain) was observed many times. Its antigen is currently unknown. The data originate from a study of blood T cells in healthy people across ages. Study-wide points: Diversity of TCR beta correlated strongly with naive T cell percentage.

Together with a sample-barcoded 5' primer, a J-beta primer mix was included in a second PCR lasting about 6 to 11 cycles. MiXCR was run by TCRdb on the 5' RACE reads, yielding one entry per CDR3 protein. The sample yields approximately 760,000 distinct CDR3 sequences, just under 25% seen once. V lost 2 bases and J 2 bases, leaving 4 bases between the germline ends. The CDR3 loop spans 13 amino acids. Germline V gene lookup returns CDR1 SGHTA and CDR2 FQGTGA. The same data also went into a second study, on T cells of mothers and their children.

The source material was blood. The source of this sequence is a boy younger than 18 in good health. The chain recombines TRBV7-3 with TRBJ2-1; D is uncertain. CDR3 nucleotides: TGTGCCAGCAGCTTAGCTCCCTACAATGAGCAGTTCTTC. Encoded protein: CASSLAPYNEQFF.